This TCR beta chain was captured in a study of monozygotic twins with cystic fibrosis. At the level of the study: With approximately 15 PCR cycles, barcoded libraries came from about 2.9 micrograms of fragmented DNA. Study findings and constraints: V usage most resembled the co-twin in 13 of 16 pairs. Age, concordance and disease severity did not associate with shared CDR3 numbers. Clonality was generally low (median around 0.009), higher in the most severe patients.

Profiling relied on immunoSEQ multiplex PCR, and the TCRdb table lists in-frame clones only, not all of them. The sample lists 8,500 to 14,000 clones; roughly 96% were seen once. As to this clone: Its matching antigen is unknown.

Per germline, CDR1 SEHNR and CDR2 FQNEAQ (reference sequence). The CDR3 is 15 amino acids. The V end lost 3 bases, the J end lost 2 bases, and 12 bases lay between the germline ends. The chain uses TRBV7-9 and TRBJ2-3, with D possibly TRBD1 on 5 matching bases. The TCR was taken from a boy younger than 18 with cystic fibrosis. The sequenced sample was blood. The CDR3 sequence is CASSFITGPTDTQYF. The CDR3 DNA reads TGTGCCAGCAGCTTTATAACAGGCCCCACAGATACGCAGTATTTT.